This TCR beta chain originates from a study of T cells in Graves' hyperthyroidism and ophthalmopathy. Study observations and caveats: Ophthalmopathy could be told apart from stable hyperthyroidism with a 13 V-J model.

The V gene lost 4 bases and the J gene lost 5 bases, with 15 bases spanning the gap. The germline V gene encodes CDR1 LGHDT and CDR2 YNNKEL (reference sequence). The CDR3 loop spans 14 amino acids. Amplified TCR beta CDR3 regions derived from RNA transcripts. Primed by the HTBI set, a first-round RT-PCR was run on the TCR CDR3. TCRdb processed the multiplex PCR reads anew with MiXCR; each CDR3 protein has one entry. This table has 450,000 to 600,000 distinct CDR3 sequences, 14% appearing once. This clonotype was observed a few times. Its target is unknown. J is TRBJ2-7 and V is TRBV3-1, with D possibly TRBD1 on 5 matching bases. The TCR originated in a woman between 35 and 50 years old with Graves' hyperthyroidism. The sample was blood. This CDR3 reads CASSLVSRAHEQYF. The CDR3 DNA reads TGTGCCAGCAGCCTTGTTAGCAGGGCCCACGAGCAGTACTTC.